Below, 6 T cell receptor beta chains from the same sample are listed, as sequenced in a study of blood T cell repertoires in COVID-19 (dated by TCRdb to about 2020). Receptors were amplified or captured by the immunoSEQ multiplex PCR assay. TCRdb took over this immuneACCESS table, retaining in-frame rearrangements with V and J assigned. Such tables are incomplete; in checked studies, under half of the missing clones stem from an unresolved V gene, and the remainder is unexplained. The sample table holds approximately 300,000 clones, of which around 90% were seen once. The leading ten clones occupy 6.5% to 8% of the sample. Sequencing was performed on peripheral blood. These receptors came from a woman under 40 with COVID-19, enrolled during active disease.

The chain recombines TRBV3-1 (or the pseudogene TRBV3-2) with TRBJ1-1; 7 bases agree with TRBD1. The V gene end was trimmed by 4 bases and the J gene end by 7 bases; junction bases not matched to a gene: 6. Germline-derived CDR1 and CDR2 are LGHDT and YNNKEL (reference sequence). CDR3 length equals 13 residues. CDR3 DNA: TGTGCCAGCAGCCTTAGACAGGGTGGTGAAGCTTTCTTT. Protein: CASSLRQGGEAFF.

This clone has only one observation. The chain recombines TRBV6-2 or TRBV6-3 with TRBJ2-1, with TRBD1 matching 7 bases. The CDR3 covers 16 residues. Trimming took 2 bases from V and 8 from J; bases not matched to a gene: 12. CDR1 is MNHEY and CDR2 is SVGEGT in the germline V gene. CDR3 protein: CASSYRDRVRFHEQFF. DNA of the CDR3: TGTGCCAGCAGTTACCGAGACAGGGTTCGTTTCCATGAGCAGTTCTTC.

This clone was observed once. The genes are TRBV7-3 and TRBJ1-4; the D is unclear. Germline CDR1 SGHTA, CDR2 FQGTGA. The CDR3 has 13 amino acids. V dropped 1 base and J dropped 7 bases, with 7 bases sitting between them. CDR3 DNA sequence: TGTGCCAGCAGCTTAAGAGGTGGTGAAAAACTGTTTTTT. Translated, it gives CASSLRGGEKLFF.

V is TRBV5-6 and J is TRBJ1-1, with D tentatively TRBD1 (6 bases). CDR3 length: 13 amino acids. Germline V gene sequence: CDR1 SGHDT, CDR2 YYEEEE. Trimming stripped 0 bases from V and 10 bases from J, with 13 bases between. DNA for the CDR3: TGTGCCAGCAGCTTGGCCGGTTGGGGGCGAGCTTTCTTT. The encoded protein is CASSLAGWGRAFF.

The V gene is TRBV6-5, the J gene TRBJ1-5; 9 nucleotides match TRBD1. The CDR3 spans 12 residues. Germline loops: CDR1 MNHEY, CDR2 SVGAGI. V was pared by 6 bases and J by 6 bases, with 0 bases of the junction left unmatched. DNA for the CDR3: TGTGCCAGCAGGGACAGGGGTCAGCCCCAGCATTTT. Its translation: CASRDRGQPQHF.

CDR3 amino acids: CASSDSRGGETQYF. The CDR3 bases are TGTGCCAGCAGCGACTCACGGGGGGGAGAGACCCAGTACTTC. The chain has TRBV9 and TRBJ2-5, with 8 bases identical to TRBD2. V dropped 3 bases and J dropped 4; count of bases not matched to a gene: 5. Germline CDR1 is SGDLS and CDR2 is YYNGEE. CDR3 length equals 14 residues.